The 18 T cell receptor beta chains below come from one sample, sequenced in a study of blood T cell repertoires in COVID-19. Assay used: immunoSEQ multiplex PCR; TCRdb lists only in-frame clones, some missing. This table holds 380,000 or so clones, around 87% found once. Sequenced input: PBMCs or T cells enriched from blood (not recorded which). The receptors were sampled from a man younger than 45 who had recovered from COVID-19.

The chain combines TRBV5-1 with TRBJ2-2; the D gene is possibly TRBD1 (6 bases). The CDR3 spans 15 residues. Germline loops: CDR1 SGHRS, CDR2 YFSETQ. The V and J ends lost 4 bases and 5 bases respectively, with 15 bases between them. CDR3: CASSLTQGRTGELFF. The CDR3 nucleotides are TGCGCCAGCAGCCTCACACAGGGTAGGACCGGGGAGCTGTTTTTT.

This chain joins TRBV5-1 and TRBJ1-1; no clear D. Between the trimmed V and J ends, which lost 4 bases and 3 bases, there was a span of 25 bases. Germline values: CDR1 SGHRS, CDR2 YFSETQ. CDR3 length equals 18 residues. This CDR3 is CASSPNGVGLTRDTEAFF. The DNA of the CDR3 is TGCGCCAGCAGCCCAAACGGCGTAGGCTTGACGCGGGACACTGAAGCTTTCTTT.

A few counts support this clone. J is TRBJ1-2 and V is TRBV12-3 or TRBV12-4; D unresolved. The germline V and J ends were trimmed by 4 bases and 9 bases, with 15 bases remaining between them. CDR3 size: 13 residues. The CDR3 region is CASSSGGGGSYTF. Here the CDR3 DNA reads TGTGCCAGCAGTTCTGGAGGAGGAGGGAGCTACACCTTC.

The J gene is TRBJ1-5, the V gene TRBV4-1; 7 nucleotides agree with TRBD1. Trimming cost V 1 base and J 3 bases; bases outside gene matches: 6. The CDR3 consists of 16 residues. Germline-derived CDR1 and CDR2 are MGHRA and YSYEKL. The CDR3 loop is CASSQGDRVDNQPQHF. CDR3 bases: TGCGCCAGCAGCCAAGGAGACAGGGTAGACAATCAGCCCCAGCATTTT.

This sequence joins TRBV6-5 and TRBJ1-4, with D hard to call. Germline CDR1 MNHEY, CDR2 SVGAGI. The ends were cut back, 0 bases at V and 5 bases at J, with 10 bases in the middle. The CDR3 spans 15 residues. This chain's CDR3 is CASSYSRPENEKLFF. Here the CDR3 DNA reads TGTGCCAGCAGTTACTCGAGACCGGAGAATGAAAAACTGTTTTTT.

The chain couples TRBV6-2 or TRBV6-3 to TRBJ2-7; 8 nucleotides agree with TRBD2. The CDR3 runs to 19 residues. With 2 bases clipped from V and 0 bases from J, the junction kept 15 bases outside the gene matches. Germline V gives CDR1 MNHEY, CDR2 SVGEGT. The CDR3, as DNA: TGTGCCAGCAGTTACCCCACGGGAGCGGGGGCCTCATTCTCCTACGAGCAGTACTTC. It codes for CASSYPTGAGASFSYEQYF.

The J gene is TRBJ1-4, the V gene TRBV9; TRBD1 matches at 9 bases. The V and J ends lost 7 bases and 8 bases, in that order; junction bases with no gene match: 9. Looked up from germline, CDR1 is SGDLS and CDR2 is YYNGEE. This CDR3 region has 14 residues. CDR3: CASGAGTGSEKLFF. The DNA of the CDR3 is TGTGCCAGCGGAGCCGGGACAGGGTCCGAAAAACTGTTTTTT.

This sequence joins TRBV5-4 and TRBJ2-2; 15 nucleotides match TRBD2. Looked up from germline, CDR1 is SGHNT and CDR2 is YYREEE (reference sequence). The CDR3 has 16 residues. V lost 4 bases to trimming and J lost 8 bases; unmatched junction nucleotides: 6. The chain's CDR3 is CASSRGLAGGLGELFF. For the CDR3, the DNA is TGTGCCAGCAGCCGGGGACTAGCGGGGGGCCTAGGGGAGCTGTTTTTT.

This chain uses TRBV7-4 with TRBJ1-5; no firm D call. The CDR3 covers 14 residues. Germline V gene sequence: CDR1 SGHVT, CDR2 SQSDAQ. Trimming pared 5 bases from V and 1 base from J, leaving 9 bases between. The CDR3 sequence is CASSPEGSNQPQHF. CDR3 DNA: TGTGCCAGCAGCCCCGAGGGCAGCAATCAGCCCCAGCATTTT.

The chain has TRBV29-1 and TRBJ1-1; tentatively, D is TRBD1 (5 bases). Germline V lookup: CDR1 SQVTM, CDR2 ANQGSEA. This CDR3 is 13 amino acids long. V shed 6 bases and J shed 1 base, with 12 bases lying between them. CDR3 in amino acids: CSVPGPGNTEAFF. The CDR3 DNA is TGCAGCGTCCCAGGGCCGGGGAACACTGAAGCTTTCTTT.

This chain connects TRBV18 to TRBJ2-2; 10 nucleotides match TRBD2. This CDR3 is 17 amino acids long. J gave up 0 bases and V 3 bases, and 4 bases lay outside the gene matches. In germline, CDR1 is KGHSH, CDR2 LQKENI. The CDR3, as DNA: TGTGCCAGCTCACCCCTCGGACTAGCGGCGAACACCGGGGAGCTGTTTTTT. Its protein product is CASSPLGLAANTGELFF.

V usage is TRBV5-1 and J usage is TRBJ1-6; D perhaps matches TRBD1 (5 bases). The CDR3 has 15 residues. The germline V gene has CDR1 SGHRS and CDR2 YFSETQ. Trimming stripped 3 bases from V and 7 bases from J, with 14 bases between. The CDR3 DNA is TGCGCCAGCAGCTACGCGACAGCAAACAATTCACCCCTCCACTTT. Translating it yields CASSYATANNSPLHF.

V and J are TRBV7-9 and TRBJ1-2; D remains unclear. The V gene lost 6 bases and the J gene lost 4 bases, with 15 bases spanning the gap. This CDR3 has 14 amino acids. Germline CDR1 and CDR2: SEHNR and FQNEAQ (reference sequence). The CDR3 here is CASSVGRPPYGYTF. The CDR3 coding sequence is TGTGCCAGCAGTGTGGGCCGTCCTCCCTATGGCTACACCTTC.

The chain uses TRBV5-4 and TRBJ2-3, with D perhaps matching TRBD2 (6 bases). Germline loops: CDR1 SGHNT, CDR2 YYREEE (reference sequence). V was shortened by 3 bases and J by 3 bases, with 11 bases between the two germline ends. This CDR3 has 14 amino acids. CDR3 amino acids: CASSWPGATDTQYF. The CDR3 DNA sequence: TGTGCCAGCAGCTGGCCGGGAGCTACAGATACGCAGTATTTT.

CDR3 loop: CAISAVGQGTGELFF. CDR3 DNA sequence: TGTGCCATCAGTGCTGTAGGACAGGGTACCGGGGAGCTGTTTTTT. The chain is built from TRBV10-3 and TRBJ2-2; TRBD1 agrees at 8 bases. CDR1 is ENHRY, CDR2 SYGVKD, per germline. V dropped 4 bases and J dropped 5; count of bases not matched to a gene: 6. CDR3 length: 15 residues.

This rearrangement joins TRBV19 to TRBJ1-5, with a possible D match to TRBD1 (5 bases). CDR1 is LNHDA and CDR2 is SQIVND in the germline V gene (reference sequence). The CDR3 totals 15 residues. With 10 bases removed from V and 2 bases from J, the gap between germline ends came to 18 bases. The CDR3 nucleotides read TGTGCCACCGATTCAGGGATTGGGGGCAATCAGCCCCAGCATTTT. Translation gives CATDSGIGGNQPQHF.

The gene calls are TRBV5-4 and TRBJ2-7; TRBD2 agrees at 8 bases. After removal of 3 bases from V and 6 bases from J, the junction contained 11 bases not matched to a gene. The CDR3 has 15 residues. The germline CDR1 and CDR2 sequences are SGHNT and YYREEE (reference sequence). CDR3 loop: CASSSGGGPAFEQYF. The CDR3 bases are TGTGCCAGCAGCTCGGGAGGGGGGCCCGCTTTCGAGCAGTACTTC. The variable domain in full, completed from reference TRBV5-4 and TRBJ2-7, reads ETGVTQSPTHLIKTRGQQVTLRCSSQSGHNTVSWYQQALGQGPQFIFQYYREEENGRGNFPPRFSGLQFPNYSSELNVNALELDDSALYLCASSSGGGPAFEQYFGPGTRLTVT.

DNA of the CDR3: TGTGCCAGCAGCCAACGGGGGGCAGGGGAGCTGTTTTTT. Translation gives CASSQRGAGELFF. This rearrangement joins TRBV3-1 (or the pseudogene TRBV3-2) to TRBJ2-2; D is possibly TRBD2 (7 bases). The ends were cut back, 2 bases at V and 8 bases at J, with 9 bases in the middle. The germline gives CDR1 LGHDT, CDR2 YNNKEL (reference sequence). This CDR3 region has 13 residues.